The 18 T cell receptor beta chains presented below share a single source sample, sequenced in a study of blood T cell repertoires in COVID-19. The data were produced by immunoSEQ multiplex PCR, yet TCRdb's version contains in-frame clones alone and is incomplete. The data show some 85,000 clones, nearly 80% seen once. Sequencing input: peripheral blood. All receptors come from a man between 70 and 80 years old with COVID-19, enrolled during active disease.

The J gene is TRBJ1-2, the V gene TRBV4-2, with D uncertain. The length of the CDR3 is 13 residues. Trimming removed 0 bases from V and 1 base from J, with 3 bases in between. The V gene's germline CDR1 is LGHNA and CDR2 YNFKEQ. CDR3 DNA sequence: TGTGCCAGCAGCCAAGACAGTAACTATGGCTACACCTTC. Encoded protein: CASSQDSNYGYTF.

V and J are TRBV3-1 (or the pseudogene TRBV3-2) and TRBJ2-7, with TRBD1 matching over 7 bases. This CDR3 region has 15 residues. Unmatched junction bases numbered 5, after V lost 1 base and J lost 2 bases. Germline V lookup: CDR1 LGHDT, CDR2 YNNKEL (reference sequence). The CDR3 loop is CASSQGDRETYEQYF. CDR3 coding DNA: TGTGCCAGCAGCCAAGGCGACAGGGAAACCTACGAGCAGTACTTC.

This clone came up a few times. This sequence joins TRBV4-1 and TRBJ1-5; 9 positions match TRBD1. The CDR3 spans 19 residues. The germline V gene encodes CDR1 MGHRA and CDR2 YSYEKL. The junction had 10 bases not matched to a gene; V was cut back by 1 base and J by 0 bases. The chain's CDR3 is CASSQVGQGIPYSNQPQHF. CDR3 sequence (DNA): TGCGCCAGCAGCCAAGTGGGACAGGGTATCCCTTATAGCAATCAGCCCCAGCATTTT.

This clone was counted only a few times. This CDR3 is CASSIRLAGGDTQYF. The CDR3 bases are TGTGCCAGCAGTATACGACTAGCGGGGGGGGATACGCAGTATTTT. This chain connects TRBV2 to TRBJ2-3, with TRBD2 identical over 14 bases. V lost 5 bases and J lost 6; bases outside the gene matches: 4. In germline, CDR1 is SNHLY, CDR2 FYNNEI. There are 15 residues in the CDR3.

As DNA, the CDR3 is TGTGCCAGCAGGCTTAGCGGTCATAACACCGGGGAGCTGTTTTTT. It yields the protein CASRLSGHNTGELFF. V and J are TRBV5-4 and TRBJ2-2; weak D call: TRBD2 (6 bases). The CDR3 has 15 residues. Deletions cut 5 bases from V and 2 bases from J, with 13 bases between. Germline CDR1 and CDR2: SGHNT and YYREEE (reference sequence).

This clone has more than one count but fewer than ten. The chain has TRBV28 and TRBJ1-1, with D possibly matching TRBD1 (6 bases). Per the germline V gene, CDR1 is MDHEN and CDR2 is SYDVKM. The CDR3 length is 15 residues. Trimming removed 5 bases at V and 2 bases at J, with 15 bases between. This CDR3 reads CASSHPGTRNTEAFF. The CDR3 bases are TGTGCCAGCAGTCACCCCGGGACAAGAAACACTGAAGCTTTCTTT.

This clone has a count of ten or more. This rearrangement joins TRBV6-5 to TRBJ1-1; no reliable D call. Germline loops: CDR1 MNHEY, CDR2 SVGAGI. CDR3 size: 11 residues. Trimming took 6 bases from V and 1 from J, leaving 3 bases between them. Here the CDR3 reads CASSRNTEAFF. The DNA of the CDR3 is TGTGCCAGCAGCAGGAACACTGAAGCTTTCTTT.

The CDR3 DNA reads TGCGCCAGCAAGATACAGGGGGGCGGCTACAATGAGCAGTTCTTC. Its translation: CASKIQGGGYNEQFF. This sequence joins TRBV5-1 and TRBJ2-1; 8 bases line up with TRBD1. CDR1 is SGHRS and CDR2 is YFSETQ in the germline V gene. After removal of 6 bases from V and 3 bases from J, the junction contained 8 bases not matched to a gene. There are 15 residues in the CDR3.

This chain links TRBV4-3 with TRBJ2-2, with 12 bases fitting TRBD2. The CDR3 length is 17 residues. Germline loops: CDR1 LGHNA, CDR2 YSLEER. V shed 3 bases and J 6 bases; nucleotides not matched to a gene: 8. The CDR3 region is CASSQGTSGRASGELFF. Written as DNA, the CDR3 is TGCGCCAGCAGCCAGGGGACTAGCGGGCGCGCGTCCGGGGAGCTGTTTTTT.

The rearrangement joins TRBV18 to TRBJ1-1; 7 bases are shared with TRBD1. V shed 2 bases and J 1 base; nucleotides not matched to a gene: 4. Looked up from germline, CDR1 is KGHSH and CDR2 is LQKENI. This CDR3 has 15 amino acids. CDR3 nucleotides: TGTGCCAGCTCACCAAATCGGGACAGGAACACTGAAGCTTTCTTT. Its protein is CASSPNRDRNTEAFF.

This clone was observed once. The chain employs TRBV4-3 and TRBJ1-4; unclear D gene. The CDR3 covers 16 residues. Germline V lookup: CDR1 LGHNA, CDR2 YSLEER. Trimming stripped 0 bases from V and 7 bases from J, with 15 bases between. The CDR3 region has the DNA TGCGCCAGCAGCCAAGATCTCGCGGAGAATCGTGAAAAACTGTTTTTT. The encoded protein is CASSQDLAENREKLFF.

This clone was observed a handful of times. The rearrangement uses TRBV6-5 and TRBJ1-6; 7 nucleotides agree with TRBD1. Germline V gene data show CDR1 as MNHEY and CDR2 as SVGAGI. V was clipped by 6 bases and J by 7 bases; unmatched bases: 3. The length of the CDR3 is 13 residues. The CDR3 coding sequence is TGTGCCAGCAGGCGGGACAGCAATTCACCCCTCCACTTT. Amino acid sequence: CASRRDSNSPLHF.

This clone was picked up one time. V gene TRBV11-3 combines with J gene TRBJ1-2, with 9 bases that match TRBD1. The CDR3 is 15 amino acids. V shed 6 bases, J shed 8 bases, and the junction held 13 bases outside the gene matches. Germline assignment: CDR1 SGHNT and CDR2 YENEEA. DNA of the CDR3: TGTGCCAGCAGTCCCTCCTTCCGGACAGGGGACGGCTACACCTTC. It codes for CASSPSFRTGDGYTF. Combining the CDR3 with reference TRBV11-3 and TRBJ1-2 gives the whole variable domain EAGVVQSPRYKIIEKKQPVAFWCNPISGHNTLYWYLQNLGQGPELLIRYENEEAVDDSQLPKDRFSAERLKGVDSTLKIQPAELGDSAVYLCASSPSFRTGDGYTFGSGTRLTVV.

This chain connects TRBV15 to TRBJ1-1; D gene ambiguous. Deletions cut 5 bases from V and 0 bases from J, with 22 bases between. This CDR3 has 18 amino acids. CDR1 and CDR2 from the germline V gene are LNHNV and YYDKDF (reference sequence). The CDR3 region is CATSRRRGSKSMNTEAFF. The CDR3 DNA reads TGTGCCACCAGCCGACGCCGGGGATCTAAAAGTATGAACACTGAAGCTTTCTTT.

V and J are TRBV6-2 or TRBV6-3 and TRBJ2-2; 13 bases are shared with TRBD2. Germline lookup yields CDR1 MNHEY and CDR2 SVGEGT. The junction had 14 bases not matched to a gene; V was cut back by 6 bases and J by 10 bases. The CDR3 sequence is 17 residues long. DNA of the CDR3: TGTGCCAGCAGCTCTTACACTAGCGGGAGGGCCTTGGTGGAGCTGTTTTTT. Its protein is CASSSYTSGRALVELFF.

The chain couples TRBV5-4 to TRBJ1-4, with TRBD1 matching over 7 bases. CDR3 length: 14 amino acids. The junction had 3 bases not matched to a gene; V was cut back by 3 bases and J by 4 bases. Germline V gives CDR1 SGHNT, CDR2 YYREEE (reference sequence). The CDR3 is CASSSGQINEKLFF. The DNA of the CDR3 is TGTGCCAGCAGCTCGGGACAGATTAATGAAAAACTGTTTTTT.

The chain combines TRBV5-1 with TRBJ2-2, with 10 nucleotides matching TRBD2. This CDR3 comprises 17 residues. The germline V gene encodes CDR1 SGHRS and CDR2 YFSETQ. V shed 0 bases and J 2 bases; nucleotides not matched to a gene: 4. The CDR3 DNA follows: TGCGCCAGCAGCTTGGGGCTAGCGGGAGTCAACACCGGGGAGCTGTTTTTT. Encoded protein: CASSLGLAGVNTGELFF.

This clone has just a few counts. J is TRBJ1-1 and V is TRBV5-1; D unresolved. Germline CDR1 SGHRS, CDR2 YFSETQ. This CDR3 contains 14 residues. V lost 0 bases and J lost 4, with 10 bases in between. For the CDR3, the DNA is TGCGCCAGCAGCTTGGGATTCCGGGGCACTGAAGCTTTCTTT. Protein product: CASSLGFRGTEAFF.